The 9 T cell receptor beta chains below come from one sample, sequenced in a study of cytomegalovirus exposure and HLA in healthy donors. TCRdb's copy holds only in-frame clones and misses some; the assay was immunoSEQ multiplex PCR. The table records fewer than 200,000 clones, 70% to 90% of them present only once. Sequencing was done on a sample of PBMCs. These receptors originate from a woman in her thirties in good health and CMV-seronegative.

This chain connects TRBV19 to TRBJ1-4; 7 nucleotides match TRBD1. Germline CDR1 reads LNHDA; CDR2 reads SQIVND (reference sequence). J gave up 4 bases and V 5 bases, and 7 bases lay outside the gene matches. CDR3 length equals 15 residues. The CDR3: CASSPDRDLNEKLFF. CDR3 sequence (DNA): TGTGCCAGTAGTCCCGACAGGGATCTTAATGAAAAACTGTTTTTT. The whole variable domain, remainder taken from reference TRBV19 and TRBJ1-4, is DGGITQSPKYLFRKEGQNVTLSCEQNLNHDAMYWYRQDPGQGLRLIYYSQIVNDFQKGDIAEGYSVSREKKESFPLTVTSAQKNPTAFYLCASSPDRDLNEKLFFGSGTQLSVL.

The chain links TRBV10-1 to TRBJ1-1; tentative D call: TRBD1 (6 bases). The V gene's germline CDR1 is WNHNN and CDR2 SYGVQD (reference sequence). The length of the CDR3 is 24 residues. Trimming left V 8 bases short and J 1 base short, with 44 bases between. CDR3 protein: CASGKMDRIHLERGVLRRNTEAFF. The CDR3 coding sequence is TGCGCCAGCGGAAAAATGGACCGTATACACTTAGAGAGGGGGGTCCTTAGAAGGAACACTGAAGCTTTCTTT.

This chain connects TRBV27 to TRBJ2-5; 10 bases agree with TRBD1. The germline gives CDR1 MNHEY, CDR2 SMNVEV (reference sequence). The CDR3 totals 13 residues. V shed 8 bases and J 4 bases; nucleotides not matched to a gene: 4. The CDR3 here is CASADRGRETQYF. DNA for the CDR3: TGTGCCAGCGCAGACAGGGGGCGAGAGACCCAGTACTTC.

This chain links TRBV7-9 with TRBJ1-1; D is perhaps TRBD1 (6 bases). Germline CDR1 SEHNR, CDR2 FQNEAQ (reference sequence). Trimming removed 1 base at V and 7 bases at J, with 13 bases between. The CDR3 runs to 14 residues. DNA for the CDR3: TGTGCCAGCAGCTTAGGGGGACACCGGAATGAAGCTTTCTTT. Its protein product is CASSLGGHRNEAFF. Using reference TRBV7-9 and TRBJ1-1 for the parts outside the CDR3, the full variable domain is DTGVSQNPRHKITKRGQNVTFRCDPISEHNRLYWYRQTLGQGPEFLTYFQNEAQLEKSRLLSDRFSAERPKGSFSTLEIQRTEQGDSAMYLCASSLGGHRNEAFFGQGTRLTVV.

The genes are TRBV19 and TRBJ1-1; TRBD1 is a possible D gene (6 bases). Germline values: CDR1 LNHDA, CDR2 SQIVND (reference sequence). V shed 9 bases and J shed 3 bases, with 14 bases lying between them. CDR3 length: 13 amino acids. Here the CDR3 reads CASEFNRDTEAFF. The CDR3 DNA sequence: TGTGCCAGCGAATTTAACAGGGACACTGAAGCTTTCTTT.

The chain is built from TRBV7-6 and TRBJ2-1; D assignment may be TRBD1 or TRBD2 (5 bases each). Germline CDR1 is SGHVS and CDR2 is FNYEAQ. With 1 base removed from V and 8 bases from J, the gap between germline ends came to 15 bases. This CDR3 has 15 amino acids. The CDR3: CASSLVGDPWDEQFF. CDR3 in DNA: TGTGCCAGCAGCTTAGTTGGGGACCCATGGGATGAGCAGTTCTTC.

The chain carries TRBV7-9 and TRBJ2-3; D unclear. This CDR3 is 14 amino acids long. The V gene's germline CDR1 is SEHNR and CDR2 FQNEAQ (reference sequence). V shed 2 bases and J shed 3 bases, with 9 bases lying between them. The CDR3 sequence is CASSLTSLTDTQYF. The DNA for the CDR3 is TGTGCCAGCAGCTTAACGAGCTTGACAGATACGCAGTATTTT.

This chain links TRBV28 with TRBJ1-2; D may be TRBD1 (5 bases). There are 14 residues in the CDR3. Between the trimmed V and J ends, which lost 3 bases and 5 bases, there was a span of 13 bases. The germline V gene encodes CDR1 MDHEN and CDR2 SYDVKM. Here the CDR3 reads CASSLDSWGYGYTF. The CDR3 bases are TGTGCCAGCAGTTTGGACTCCTGGGGGTATGGCTACACCTTC.

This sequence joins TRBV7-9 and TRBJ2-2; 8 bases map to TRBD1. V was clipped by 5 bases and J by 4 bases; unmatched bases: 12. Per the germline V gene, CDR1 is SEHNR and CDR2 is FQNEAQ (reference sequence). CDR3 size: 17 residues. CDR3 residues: CASSLTGQGASTGELFF. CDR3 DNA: TGTGCCAGCAGCCTAACCGGACAGGGAGCTTCCACCGGGGAGCTGTTTTTT.